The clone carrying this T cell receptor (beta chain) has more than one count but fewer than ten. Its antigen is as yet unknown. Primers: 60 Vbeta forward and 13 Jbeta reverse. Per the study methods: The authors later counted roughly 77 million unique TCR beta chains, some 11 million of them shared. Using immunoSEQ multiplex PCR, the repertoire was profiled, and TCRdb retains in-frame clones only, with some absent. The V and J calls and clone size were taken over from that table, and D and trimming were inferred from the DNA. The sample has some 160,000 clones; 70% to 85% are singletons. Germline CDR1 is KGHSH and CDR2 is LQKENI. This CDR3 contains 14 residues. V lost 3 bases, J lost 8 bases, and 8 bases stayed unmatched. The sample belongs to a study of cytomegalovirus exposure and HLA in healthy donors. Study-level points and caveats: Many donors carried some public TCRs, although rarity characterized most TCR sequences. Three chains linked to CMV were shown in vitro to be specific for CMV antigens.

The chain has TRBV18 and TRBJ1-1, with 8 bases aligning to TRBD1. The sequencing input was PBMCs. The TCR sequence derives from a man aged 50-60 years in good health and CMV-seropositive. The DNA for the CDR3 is TGTGCCAGCTCACCCGCATCCAGGACAGGGGAAGCTTTCTTT. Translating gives CASSPASRTGEAFF. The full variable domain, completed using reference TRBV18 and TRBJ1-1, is NAGVMQNPRHLVRRRGQEARLRCSPMKGHSHVYWYRQLPEEGLKFMVYLQKENIIDESGMPKERFSAEFPKEGPSILRIQQVVRGDSAAYFCASSPASRTGEAFFGQGTRLTVV.